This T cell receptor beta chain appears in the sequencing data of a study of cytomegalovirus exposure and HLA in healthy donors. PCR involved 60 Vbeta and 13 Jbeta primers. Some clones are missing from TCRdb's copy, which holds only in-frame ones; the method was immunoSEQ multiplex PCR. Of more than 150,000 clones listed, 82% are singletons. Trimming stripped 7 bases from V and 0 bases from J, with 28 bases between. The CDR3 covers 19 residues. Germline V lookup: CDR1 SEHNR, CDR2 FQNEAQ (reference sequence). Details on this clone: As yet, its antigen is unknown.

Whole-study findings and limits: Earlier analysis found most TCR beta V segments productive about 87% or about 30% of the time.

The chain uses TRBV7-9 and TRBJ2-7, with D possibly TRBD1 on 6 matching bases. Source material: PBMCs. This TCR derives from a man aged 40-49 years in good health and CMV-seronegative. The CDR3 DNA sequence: TGTGCCAGCATTCATCCTAGCTCCACAGACAGGATCTTCTCCTACGAGCAGTACTTC. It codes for CASIHPSSTDRIFSYEQYF.